The 18 T cell receptor beta chains presented below share a single source sample, sequenced in a study of cytomegalovirus exposure and HLA in healthy donors. The primer mix had 60 Vbeta and 13 Jbeta primers. Produced via immunoSEQ multiplex PCR; TCRdb's table is partial and in-frame only. Of about 120,000 clones in the sample, over 65% were seen once. The sample was PBMCs. The source is a woman between 40 and 55 years old in good health and CMV-seropositive.

This clone was observed a handful of times. The chain recombines TRBV6-5 with TRBJ2-7; D perhaps matches TRBD1 (6 bases). The V gene lost 5 bases and the J gene lost 4 bases, with 9 bases spanning the gap. CDR3 size: 12 residues. Germline assignment: CDR1 MNHEY and CDR2 SVGAGI. CDR3 sequence (DNA): TGTGCCAGCAGTGAACAGGGTTACGAGCAGTACTTC. Amino acids: CASSEQGYEQYF.

This clone was recorded only once. The V and J genes are TRBV6-1 and TRBJ1-2, with 7 nucleotides matching TRBD1. Unmatched junction bases numbered 3, after V lost 5 bases and J lost 3 bases. The CDR3 has 13 amino acids. Germline CDR1 MNHNS, CDR2 SASEGT. The CDR3 protein is CASSPDRDYGYTF. The CDR3 DNA reads TGTGCCAGCAGTCCAGACAGGGACTATGGCTACACCTTC.

The chain joins TRBV2 to TRBJ1-2; perhaps TRBD1 as D (5 bases). Germline CDR1 and CDR2: SNHLY and FYNNEI. The CDR3 extends over 12 amino acids. V shed 7 bases and J shed 4 bases, with 10 bases lying between them. DNA for the CDR3: TGTGCCAGCACCCCTGGGGCCTATGGCTACACCTTC. As protein: CASTPGAYGYTF.

The V gene is TRBV5-6, the J gene TRBJ2-7, with D unresolved. This CDR3 comprises 14 residues. V lost 2 bases, J lost 2 bases, and 11 bases lay in between. The germline gives CDR1 SGHDT, CDR2 YYEEEE. The CDR3 protein is CASSFLGGTYEQYF. As DNA, the CDR3 is TGTGCCAGCAGCTTCTTAGGCGGAACCTACGAGCAGTACTTC. The full variable domain, completed using reference TRBV5-6 and TRBJ2-7, is DAGVTQSPTHLIKTRGQQVTLRCSPKSGHDTVSWYQQALGQGPQFIFQYYEEEERQRGNFPDRFSGHQFPNYSSELNVNALLLGDSALYLCASSFLGGTYEQYFGPGTRLTVT.

In its sample, this clone was seen a few times. This chain's CDR3 is CASSRQTDQPQHF. The CDR3 coding sequence is TGCGCCAGCAGCCGCCAGACAGATCAGCCCCAGCATTTT. The chain carries TRBV4-3 and TRBJ1-5; D possibly corresponds to TRBD1 (5 bases). CDR1 LGHNA and CDR2 YSLEER come from the germline V gene. V dropped 4 bases and J dropped 5 bases, with 9 bases sitting between them. The CDR3 contains 13 residues.

The J gene is TRBJ2-1, the V gene TRBV6-5; no reliable D call. Germline V gene data show CDR1 as MNHEY and CDR2 as SVGAGI. The CDR3 sequence is 15 residues long. V was pared by 2 bases and J by 7 bases, with 15 bases between. The CDR3 DNA reads TGTGCCAGCAGTTACCCGAATGCCCGTACAAATGAGCAGTTCTTC. This translates into CASSYPNARTNEQFF.

This sequence joins TRBV6-5 and TRBJ2-7; D not certain. Germline V gene data show CDR1 as MNHEY and CDR2 as SVGAGI. V was trimmed by 0 bases and J by 2 bases, leaving 14 bases between them. This CDR3 region has 16 residues. This chain's CDR3 is CASSYSETRLPYEQYF. Written as DNA, the CDR3 is TGTGCCAGCAGTTACTCCGAGACGCGGCTTCCCTACGAGCAGTACTTC.

This clone was counted once. The rearrangement joins TRBV6-5 to TRBJ2-5; TRBD2 matches 10 bases. V was clipped by 4 bases and J by 4 bases; unmatched bases: 9. Germline V CDR1 and CDR2: MNHEY, SVGAGI. There are 16 residues in the CDR3. The CDR3 spells CASSFGAGLARETQYF. The CDR3 DNA is TGTGCCAGCAGTTTTGGGGCGGGACTAGCGAGAGAGACCCAGTACTTC.

The chain has TRBV4-1 and TRBJ2-5; 7 bases map to TRBD2. The CDR3 contains 14 residues. V was pared by 1 base and J by 4 bases, with 3 bases of the junction left unmatched. Germline assignment: CDR1 MGHRA and CDR2 YSYEKL. The CDR3 sequence: CASSQGGGRETQYF. The DNA of the CDR3 is TGCGCCAGCAGCCAAGGGGGAGGGCGAGAGACCCAGTACTTC.

This chain links TRBV2 with TRBJ1-5, with 7 bases identical to TRBD1. The CDR3 is 14 residues long. Germline CDR1 and CDR2: SNHLY and FYNNEI. The J segment lost 4 bases and the V segment lost 6 bases, leaving 6 bases of the junction unmatched. CDR3 sequence: CASSIGTDNQPQHF. As DNA, the CDR3 is TGTGCCAGCAGCATTGGGACAGATAATCAGCCCCAGCATTTT.

This clone was seen only a few times. The rearrangement uses TRBV7-2 and TRBJ2-5; unclear D gene. The better agreement between TRBJ2-7 and the DNA end casts doubt on the J call. This CDR3 comprises 14 residues. From germline, CDR1 is SGHTA and CDR2 FQGNSA. The CDR3 loop is CASSFNPTTYEQYF. CDR3 nucleotide sequence: TGTGCCAGCAGCTTTAACCCGACAACCTACGAGCAGTACTTC.

The chain carries TRBV27 and TRBJ2-5, with 11 bases identical to TRBD1. Trimming removed 3 bases from V and 10 bases from J; junction bases left unmatched: 4. This CDR3 contains 13 residues. The germline V gene encodes CDR1 MNHEY and CDR2 SMNVEV (reference sequence). CDR3: CASSFRGQGVQYF. The CDR3 DNA sequence: TGTGCCAGCAGTTTTAGGGGACAGGGGGTCCAGTACTTC.

The chain uses TRBV30 and TRBJ1-2; the D is unclear. CDR1 GTSNPN and CDR2 SVGIG come from the germline V gene (reference sequence). V dropped 3 bases and J dropped 4 bases, with 9 bases sitting between them. The CDR3 contains 12 residues. This CDR3 is CAWSAGGYGYTF. As DNA, the CDR3 is TGTGCCTGGAGCGCTGGCGGCTATGGCTACACCTTC.

This clone was picked up one time. The chain has TRBV5-6 and TRBJ1-4; possibly TRBD1 for D (6 bases). Germline CDR1 SGHDT, CDR2 YYEEEE. The CDR3 contains 17 residues. Trimming pared 0 bases from V and 3 bases from J, leaving 15 bases between. Here the CDR3 reads CASSLEAHRASNEKLFF. CDR3 in DNA: TGTGCCAGCAGCTTGGAGGCCCACAGGGCATCTAATGAAAAACTGTTTTTT.

The chain couples TRBV7-6 to TRBJ1-5, with D perhaps matching TRBD1 (5 bases). Trimming took off 4 bases at V and 9 bases at J, with 16 bases between the two ends. In germline, CDR1 is SGHVS, CDR2 FNYEAQ. The CDR3 spans 14 residues. The CDR3 bases are TGTGCCAGCAGCTCCCGCAGCCAGGGTTGGCCCCAGCATTTT. Its translation is CASSSRSQGWPQHF.

The rearrangement joins TRBV21-1 to TRBJ2-7; the D call of TRBD2 is as the table states it, not checked on the DNA. TRBV21-1 represents a pseudogene. This CDR3 spans 11 amino acids. The CDR3 coding sequence is TGTGCCAGCAACCCCACGCGAGAGCAGTACTTC. This codes for CASNPTREQYF.

J is TRBJ2-2 and V is TRBV2; 8 nucleotides match TRBD1. Trimming removed 5 bases from V and 4 bases from J; junction bases left unmatched: 3. The CDR3 consists of 14 residues. Germline CDR1 reads SNHLY; CDR2 reads FYNNEI. CDR3 amino acids: CASSRQGSTGELFF. The CDR3 region has the DNA TGTGCCAGCAGTAGACAGGGGAGCACCGGGGAGCTGTTTTTT.

The rearrangement joins TRBV5-8 to TRBJ1-2; 9 bases match TRBD1. CDR1 and CDR2 (germline): SGHTS, YDEGEE. This CDR3 has 14 amino acids. The V gene end was trimmed by 9 bases and the J gene end by 3 bases; junction bases not matched to a gene: 9. The CDR3 region is CANRDRENYYGYTF. CDR3 nucleotide sequence: TGTGCCAACAGGGACAGGGAAAATTACTATGGCTACACCTTC. Together with reference TRBV5-8 and TRBJ1-2, the CDR3 gives the full variable domain: EAGVTQSPTHLIKTRGQQATLRCSPISGHTSVYWYQQALGLGLQFLLWYDEGEERNRGNFPPRFSGRQFPNYSSELNVNALELEDSALYLCANRDRENYYGYTFGSGTRLTVV.